The 17 T cell receptor beta chains listed next were all sequenced from one sample in a study of CD8 T cells in ankylosing spondylitis. TCRdb ran MiXCR on the 5' RACE reads and lists one entry per CDR3 protein. This sample has 150,000 to 200,000 distinct CDR3 sequences; 10% to 15% occur once, and the top ten carry about 10%. Source material: blood, either unsorted or a sorted T cell fraction (not recorded which). The origin of the receptors is a female donor with ankylosing spondylitis or in good health (not recorded which).

This CDR3 reads CSARRTASNQPQHF. For the CDR3, the DNA is TGCAGTGCTAGGAGGACAGCTTCCAATCAGCCCCAGCATTTT. J is TRBJ1-5 and V is TRBV20-1; D might be TRBD1 (6 bases). V was clipped by 3 bases and J by 3 bases, with 12 bases between them. The CDR3 contains 14 residues. Germline-derived CDR1 and CDR2 are DFQATT and SNEGSKA (reference sequence).

Many counts were recorded for this clonotype. V usage is TRBV7-8 and J usage is TRBJ2-1; 8 bases map to TRBD2. V trimming: 2 bases; J trimming: 5 bases; junction bases outside the gene matches: 8. This CDR3 contains 16 residues. From germline, CDR1 is SGHVS and CDR2 FQNEAQ. The chain's CDR3 is CASSLLAGPLNNEQFF. CDR3 DNA sequence: TGTGCCAGCAGCTTATTAGCGGGACCCTTGAACAATGAGCAGTTCTTC.

At least ten counts were recorded for this clonotype. V usage is TRBV29-1 and J usage is TRBJ1-1, with D tentatively TRBD1 (6 bases). The CDR3 is 13 residues long. CDR1 SQVTM and CDR2 ANQGSEA come from the germline V gene. V lost 4 bases and J lost 4, with 13 bases in between. CDR3: CSVAGVQRTEAFF. The CDR3 region has the DNA TGCAGCGTTGCAGGGGTACAACGCACTGAAGCTTTCTTT.

This clonotype was picked up many times. The chain uses TRBV6-1 and TRBJ2-2, with 9 bases lining up with TRBD2. Germline V gene sequence: CDR1 MNHNS, CDR2 SASEGT. CDR3 size: 13 residues. V gave up 11 bases and J gave up 7 bases; unmatched junction bases: 8. The CDR3 region has the DNA TGTGCCGGGAGTAGCGGGAGATACGGGGAGCTGTTTTTT. Encoded protein: CAGSSGRYGELFF.

This clonotype occurred many times. The CDR3 reads CASSLALDNEQFF. DNA for the CDR3: TGTGCCAGCAGCTTAGCGCTGGACAATGAGCAGTTCTTC. The rearrangement joins TRBV7-2 to TRBJ2-1; the D is unclear. The CDR3 has 13 amino acids. In germline, CDR1 is SGHTA, CDR2 FQGNSA. Trimming cost V 0 bases and J 5 bases, with 5 bases left between them.

V and J are TRBV6-1 and TRBJ1-1; a possible D gene is TRBD1 (6 bases). Germline loops: CDR1 MNHNS, CDR2 SASEGT. V was trimmed by 7 bases and J by 0 bases, leaving 18 bases between them. The length of the CDR3 is 16 residues. The CDR3 sequence is CASTEGAGAMNTEAFF. DNA of the CDR3: TGTGCCAGCACCGAAGGGGCGGGGGCAATGAACACTGAAGCTTTCTTT.

This clonotype occurred many times. The chain carries TRBV6-5 and TRBJ2-7, with 7 bases lining up with TRBD1. The CDR3 is 14 amino acids. The V and J ends lost 7 bases and 5 bases, in that order; junction bases with no gene match: 11. Germline V CDR1 and CDR2: MNHEY, SVGAGI. The CDR3 here is CASTFGQAPNEQYF. The CDR3 coding sequence is TGTGCCAGCACTTTCGGACAGGCACCGAACGAGCAGTACTTC.

This clonotype came up many times. The rearrangement uses TRBV12-3 or TRBV12-4 and TRBJ2-7, with D perhaps given as TRBD1 or TRBD2 (7 bases each). V dropped 4 bases and J dropped 2 bases, with 15 bases sitting between them. The CDR3 length is 15 residues. The CDR3 region has the DNA TGTGCCAGCAGTTCCCCGCAGGGGGGGACCTACGAGCAGTACTTC. The encoded protein is CASSSPQGGTYEQYF.

In this sample, this clonotype turned up many times. The chain carries TRBV4-3 and TRBJ2-1, with D perhaps TRBD1 or TRBD2 (5 bases each). Germline V lookup: CDR1 LGHNA, CDR2 YSLEER. The CDR3 has 15 residues. The ends were cut back, 4 bases at V and 0 bases at J, with 10 bases in the middle. CDR3 sequence (DNA): TGCGCCAGCAGCCGGGACGGCAACTCCTACAATGAGCAGTTCTTC. This sequence encodes CASSRDGNSYNEQFF.

This clonotype occurred many times. CDR3 region: CASRHRPVTSGHEQFF. The CDR3 bases are TGTGCCAGCAGACACCGACCAGTAACTAGCGGGCATGAGCAGTTCTTC. The chain uses TRBV7-9 and TRBJ2-1, with TRBD2 matching 9 bases. V was clipped by 6 bases and J by 8 bases; unmatched bases: 14. CDR1 and CDR2 from the germline V gene are SEHNR and FQNEAQ (reference sequence). The CDR3 contains 16 residues.

This clonotype was picked up many times. The gene calls are TRBV7-9 and TRBJ2-1; 11 bases match TRBD2. This CDR3 is built from 14 residues. V dropped 6 bases and J dropped 6; count of bases not matched to a gene: 4. Germline lookup yields CDR1 SEHNR and CDR2 FQNEAQ (reference sequence). CDR3 residues: CASRPTSGSNEQFF. Written as DNA, the CDR3 is TGTGCCAGCAGACCTACTAGCGGGAGCAATGAGCAGTTCTTC.

This chain uses TRBV27 with TRBJ2-2; 14 bases align to TRBD2. There are 16 residues in the CDR3. J gave up 5 bases and V 6 bases, and 5 bases lay outside the gene matches. The germline CDR1 and CDR2 sequences are MNHEY and SMNVEV (reference sequence). CDR3: CASSRGLAGDTGELFF. The CDR3 coding sequence is TGTGCCAGCAGCCGGGGACTAGCGGGAGATACCGGGGAGCTGTTTTTT.

This clonotype occurred a few times. This sequence joins TRBV18 and TRBJ1-5, with 7 bases aligning to TRBD1. Per the germline V gene, CDR1 is KGHSH and CDR2 is LQKENI. With 6 bases clipped from V and 6 bases from J, the junction kept 8 bases outside the gene matches. This CDR3 has 14 amino acids. This chain's CDR3 is CASSIQGGSQPQHF. The CDR3 DNA follows: TGTGCCAGCTCCATTCAGGGGGGATCTCAGCCCCAGCATTTT.

Many counts were recorded for this clonotype. The J gene is TRBJ1-5, the V gene TRBV20-1; D remains ambiguous. The CDR3 spans 11 residues. With 5 bases removed from V and 4 bases from J, the gap between germline ends came to 6 bases. CDR1 is DFQATT and CDR2 is SNEGSKA in the germline V gene (reference sequence). The CDR3 DNA reads as TGCAGTGCTGGCTCGAATCAGCCCCAGCATTTT. Translation gives CSAGSNQPQHF.

This clonotype was detected ten times or more. The CDR3 reads CASSGDRATYGYTF. DNA of the CDR3: TGTGCCAGCAGCGGAGACAGGGCGACCTATGGCTACACCTTC. The chain combines TRBV12-3 or TRBV12-4 with TRBJ1-2; 7 nucleotides line up with TRBD1. The CDR3 covers 14 residues. V gave up 6 bases and J gave up 4 bases; unmatched junction bases: 8.

This clonotype has a count of ten or more. CDR3 in amino acids: CASSVTGSIIVGELFF. The CDR3 region has the DNA TGTGCCAGCAGCGTAACAGGGTCGATCATAGTCGGGGAGCTGTTTTTT. The chain carries TRBV9 and TRBJ2-2, with D maybe TRBD1 (6 bases). The CDR3 consists of 16 residues. The germline CDR1 and CDR2 sequences are SGDLS and YYNGEE. V lost 1 base and J lost 7, with 17 bases in between.

This clonotype appeared many times. The chain recombines TRBV5-1 with TRBJ2-1; TRBD2 matches 7 bases. Germline trimming cut 1 base from V and 5 bases from J; bases unmatched to any gene: 18. The CDR3 is 19 amino acids. Germline CDR1 SGHRS, CDR2 YFSETQ. CDR3 DNA sequence: TGCGCCAGCAGCTTGTTGCCCTCCTCTGTGCTAGCGGCCCACAATGAGCAGTTCTTC. Its translation is CASSLLPSSVLAAHNEQFF.